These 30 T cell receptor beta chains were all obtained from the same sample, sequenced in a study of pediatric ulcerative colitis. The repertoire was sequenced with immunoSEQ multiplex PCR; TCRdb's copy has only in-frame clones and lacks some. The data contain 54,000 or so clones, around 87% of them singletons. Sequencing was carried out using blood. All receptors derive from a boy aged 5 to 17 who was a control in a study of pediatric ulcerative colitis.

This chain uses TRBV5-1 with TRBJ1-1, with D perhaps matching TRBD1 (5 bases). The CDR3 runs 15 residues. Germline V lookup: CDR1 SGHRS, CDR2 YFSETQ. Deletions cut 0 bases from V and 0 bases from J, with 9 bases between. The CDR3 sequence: CASSLGGGMNTEAFF. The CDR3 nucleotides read TGCGCCAGCAGCTTGGGCGGGGGTATGAACACTGAAGCTTTCTTT.

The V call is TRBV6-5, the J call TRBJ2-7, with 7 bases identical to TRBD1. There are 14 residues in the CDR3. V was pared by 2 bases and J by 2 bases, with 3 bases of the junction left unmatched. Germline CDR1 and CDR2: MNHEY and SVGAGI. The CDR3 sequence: CASSYQDRAYEQYF. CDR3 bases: TGTGCCAGCAGTTACCAAGACAGGGCCTACGAGCAGTACTTC.

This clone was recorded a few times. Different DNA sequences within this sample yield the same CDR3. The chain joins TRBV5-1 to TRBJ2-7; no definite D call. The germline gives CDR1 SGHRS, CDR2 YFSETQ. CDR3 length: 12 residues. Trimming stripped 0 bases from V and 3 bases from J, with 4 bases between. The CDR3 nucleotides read TGCGCCAGCAGCTTGGAAGGCTACGAGCAGTACTTC. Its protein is CASSLEGYEQYF.

DNA of the CDR3: TGCGCCAGCAGCTTGGGGGTCCACACTGAAGCTTTCTTT. Protein product: CASSLGVHTEAFF. V and J are TRBV5-1 and TRBJ1-1, with D uncertain. Germline CDR1 is SGHRS and CDR2 is YFSETQ. Trimming removed 0 bases at V and 3 bases at J, with 6 bases between. CDR3 length: 13 amino acids.

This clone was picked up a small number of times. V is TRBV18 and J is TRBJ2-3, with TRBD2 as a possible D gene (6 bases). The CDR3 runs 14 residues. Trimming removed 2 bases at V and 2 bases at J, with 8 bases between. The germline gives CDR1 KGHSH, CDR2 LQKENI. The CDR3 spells CASSPAGYTDTQYF. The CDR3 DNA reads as TGTGCCAGCTCACCAGCGGGATACACAGATACGCAGTATTTT.

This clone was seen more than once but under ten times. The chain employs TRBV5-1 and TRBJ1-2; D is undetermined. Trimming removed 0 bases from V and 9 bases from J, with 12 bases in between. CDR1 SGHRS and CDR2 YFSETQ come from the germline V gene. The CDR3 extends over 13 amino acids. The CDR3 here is CASSLEVATSYTF. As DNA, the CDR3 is TGCGCCAGCAGCTTGGAGGTAGCGACCAGCTACACCTTC. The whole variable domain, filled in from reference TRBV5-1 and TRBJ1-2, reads KAGVTQTPRYLIKTRGQQVTLSCSPISGHRSVSWYQQTPGQGLQFLFEYFSETQRNKGNFPGRFSGRQFSNSRSEMNVSTLELGDSALYLCASSLEVATSYTFGSGTRLTVV.

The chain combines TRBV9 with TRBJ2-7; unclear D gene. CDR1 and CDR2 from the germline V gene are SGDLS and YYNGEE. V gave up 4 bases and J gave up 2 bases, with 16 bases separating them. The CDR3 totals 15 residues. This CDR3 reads CASSPGRINPYEQYF. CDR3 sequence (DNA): TGTGCCAGCAGCCCCGGCCGCATAAATCCCTACGAGCAGTACTTC.

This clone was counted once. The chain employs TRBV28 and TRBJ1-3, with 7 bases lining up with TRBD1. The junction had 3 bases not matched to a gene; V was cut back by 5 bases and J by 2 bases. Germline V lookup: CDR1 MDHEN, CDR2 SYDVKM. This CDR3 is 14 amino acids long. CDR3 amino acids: CASSTGVPGNTIYF. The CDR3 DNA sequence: TGTGCCAGCAGTACAGGGGTTCCTGGAAACACCATATATTTT.

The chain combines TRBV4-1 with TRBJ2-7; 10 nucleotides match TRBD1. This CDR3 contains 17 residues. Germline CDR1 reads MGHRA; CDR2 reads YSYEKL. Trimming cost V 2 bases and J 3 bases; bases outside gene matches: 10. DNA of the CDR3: TGCGCCAGCAGCCAACAACTCGGGACAGGGGTTTTCTACGAGCAGTACTTC. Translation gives CASSQQLGTGVFYEQYF.

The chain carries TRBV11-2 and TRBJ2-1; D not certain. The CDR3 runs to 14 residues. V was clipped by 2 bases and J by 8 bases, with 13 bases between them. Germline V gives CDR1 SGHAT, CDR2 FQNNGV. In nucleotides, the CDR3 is TGTGCCAGCAGCTTACCCGTCCTTTCCGATGAGCAGTTCTTC. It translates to CASSLPVLSDEQFF.

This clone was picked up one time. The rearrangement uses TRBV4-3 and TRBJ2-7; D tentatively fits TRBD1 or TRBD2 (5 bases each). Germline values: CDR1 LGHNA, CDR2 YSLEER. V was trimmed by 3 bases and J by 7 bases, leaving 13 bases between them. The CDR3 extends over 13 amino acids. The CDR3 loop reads CASSQGFWGEQYF. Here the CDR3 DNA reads TGCGCCAGCAGCCAGGGTTTTTGGGGGGAGCAGTACTTC.

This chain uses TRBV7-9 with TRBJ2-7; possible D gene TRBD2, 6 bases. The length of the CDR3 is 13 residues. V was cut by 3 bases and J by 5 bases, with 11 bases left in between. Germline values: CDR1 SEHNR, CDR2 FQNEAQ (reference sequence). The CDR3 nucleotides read TGTGCCAGCAGCTTCGGCTGGGAGGACGAGCAGTACTTC. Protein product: CASSFGWEDEQYF.

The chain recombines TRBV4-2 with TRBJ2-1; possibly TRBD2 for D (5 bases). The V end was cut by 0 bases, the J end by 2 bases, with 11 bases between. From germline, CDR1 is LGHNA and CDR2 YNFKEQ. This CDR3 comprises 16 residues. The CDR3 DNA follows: TGTGCCAGCAGCCAAGATGCCAGCGGACCCTACAATGAGCAGTTCTTC. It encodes CASSQDASGPYNEQFF.

In DNA, the CDR3 is TGTGCCAGCAGCTTAGATTCAATGGGAGAACAGAACACCGGGGAGCTGTTTTTT. Its translation is CASSLDSMGEQNTGELFF. The chain is built from TRBV11-3 and TRBJ2-2; D might be TRBD2 (5 bases). Per the germline V gene, CDR1 is SGHNT and CDR2 is YENEEA. The CDR3 contains 18 residues. Trimming removed 0 bases at V and 1 base at J, with 15 bases between. The full variable domain, its missing parts supplied by reference TRBV11-3 and TRBJ2-2, is EAGVVQSPRYKIIEKKQPVAFWCNPISGHNTLYWYLQNLGQGPELLIRYENEEAVDDSQLPKDRFSAERLKGVDSTLKIQPAELGDSAVYLCASSLDSMGEQNTGELFFGEGSRLTVL.

The CDR3 DNA reads as TGTGCCAGCTCACCACGCGAGGACAATGAGCAGTTCTTC. It encodes CASSPREDNEQFF. V and J are TRBV18 and TRBJ2-1; no firm D call. Germline-derived CDR1 and CDR2 are KGHSH and LQKENI. Trimming stripped 1 base from V and 5 bases from J, with 6 bases between. The CDR3 contains 13 residues.

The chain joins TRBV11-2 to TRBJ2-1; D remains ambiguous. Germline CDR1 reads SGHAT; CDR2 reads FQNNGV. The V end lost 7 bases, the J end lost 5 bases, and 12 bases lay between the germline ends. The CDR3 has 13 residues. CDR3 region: CASTPLWNNEQFF. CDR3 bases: TGTGCCAGCACCCCGTTATGGAACAATGAGCAGTTCTTC.

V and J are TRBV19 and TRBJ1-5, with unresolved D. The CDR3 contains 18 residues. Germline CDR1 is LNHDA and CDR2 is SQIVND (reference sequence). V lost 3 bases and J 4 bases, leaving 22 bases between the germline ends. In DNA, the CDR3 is TGTGCCAGTAGTATTCTACGGTCTATGGCAGGCAGTAATCAGCCCCAGCATTTT. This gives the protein CASSILRSMAGSNQPQHF.

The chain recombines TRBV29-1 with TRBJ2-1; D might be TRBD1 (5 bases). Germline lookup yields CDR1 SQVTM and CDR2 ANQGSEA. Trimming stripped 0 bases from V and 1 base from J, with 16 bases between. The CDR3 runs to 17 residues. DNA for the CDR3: TGCAGCGTTGAAGATTCCAAGGGGCCGGAATCCTACAATGAGCAGTTCTTC. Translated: CSVEDSKGPESYNEQFF.

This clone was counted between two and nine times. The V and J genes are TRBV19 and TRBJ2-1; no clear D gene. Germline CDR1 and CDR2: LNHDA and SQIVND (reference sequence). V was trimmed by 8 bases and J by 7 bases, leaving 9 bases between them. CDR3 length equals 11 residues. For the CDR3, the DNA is TGTGCCAGTCGTCTTGGAAATGAGCAGTTCTTC. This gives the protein CASRLGNEQFF.

This chain's CDR3 is CASSESQVREQYF. The CDR3, as DNA: TGCGCCAGCAGTGAGTCCCAGGTGAGGGAGCAGTACTTC. The J gene is TRBJ2-7, the V gene TRBV10-2; D is unclear. V lost 0 bases to trimming and J lost 7 bases, with 10 bases between them. Germline loops: CDR1 WSHSY, CDR2 SAAADI. The CDR3 runs 13 residues.

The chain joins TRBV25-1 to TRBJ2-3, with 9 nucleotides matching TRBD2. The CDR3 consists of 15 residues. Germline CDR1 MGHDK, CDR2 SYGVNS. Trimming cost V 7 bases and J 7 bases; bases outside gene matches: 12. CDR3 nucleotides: TGTGCCAGCACTCCAGAGGCGCGGGGGGGAAATACGCAGTATTTT. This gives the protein CASTPEARGGNTQYF. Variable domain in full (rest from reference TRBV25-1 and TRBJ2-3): EADIYQTPRYLVIGTGKKITLECSQTMGHDKMYWYQQDPGMELHLIHYSYGVNSTEKGDLSSESTVSRIRTEHFPLTLESARPSHTSQYLCASTPEARGGNTQYFGPGTRLTVL.

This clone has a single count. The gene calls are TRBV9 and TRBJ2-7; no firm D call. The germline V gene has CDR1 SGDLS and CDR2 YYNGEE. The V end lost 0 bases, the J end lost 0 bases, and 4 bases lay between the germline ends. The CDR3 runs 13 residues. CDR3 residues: CASSVGPSYEQYF. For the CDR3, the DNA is TGTGCCAGCAGCGTAGGCCCCTCCTACGAGCAGTACTTC.

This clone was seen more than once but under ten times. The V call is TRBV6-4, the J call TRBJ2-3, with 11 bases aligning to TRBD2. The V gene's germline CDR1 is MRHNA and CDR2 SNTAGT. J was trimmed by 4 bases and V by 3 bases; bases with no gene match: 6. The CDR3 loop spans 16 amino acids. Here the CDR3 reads CASSETSGGASDTQYF. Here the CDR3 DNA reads TGTGCCAGCAGTGAAACTAGCGGGGGTGCGTCAGATACGCAGTATTTT.

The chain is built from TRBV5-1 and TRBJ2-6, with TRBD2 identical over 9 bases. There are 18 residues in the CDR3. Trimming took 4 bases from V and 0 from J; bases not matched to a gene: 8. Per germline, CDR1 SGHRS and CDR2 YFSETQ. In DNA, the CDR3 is TGCGCCAGCAGCAGAATAGCGGGAGCCCCCTCTGGGGCCAACGTCCTGACTTTC. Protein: CASSRIAGAPSGANVLTF.

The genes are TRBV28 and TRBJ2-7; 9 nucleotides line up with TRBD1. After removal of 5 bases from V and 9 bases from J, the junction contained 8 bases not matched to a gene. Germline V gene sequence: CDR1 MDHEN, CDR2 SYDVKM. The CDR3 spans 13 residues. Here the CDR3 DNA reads TGTGCCAGCAGTCAACCTGGGACAGGGTCGCAGTACTTC. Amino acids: CASSQPGTGSQYF.

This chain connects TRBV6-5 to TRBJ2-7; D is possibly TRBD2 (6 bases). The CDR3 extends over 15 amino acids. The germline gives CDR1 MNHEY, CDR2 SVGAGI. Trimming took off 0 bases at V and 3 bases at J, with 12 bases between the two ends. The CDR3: CASSYSAGIIYEQYF. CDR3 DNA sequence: TGTGCCAGCAGTTACTCGGCGGGGATAATCTACGAGCAGTACTTC.

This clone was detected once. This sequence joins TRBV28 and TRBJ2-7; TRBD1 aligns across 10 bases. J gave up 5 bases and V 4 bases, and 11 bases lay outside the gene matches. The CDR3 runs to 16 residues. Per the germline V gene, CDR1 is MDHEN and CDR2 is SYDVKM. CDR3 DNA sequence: TGTGCCAGCAGTTACCCAGCTGACAGGGGGCTCCACGAGCAGTACTTC. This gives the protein CASSYPADRGLHEQYF.

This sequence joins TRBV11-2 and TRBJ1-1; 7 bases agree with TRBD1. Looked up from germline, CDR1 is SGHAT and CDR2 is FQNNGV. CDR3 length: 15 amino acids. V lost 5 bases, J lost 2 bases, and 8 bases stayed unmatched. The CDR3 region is CASSTFRDRNTEAFF. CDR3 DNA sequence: TGTGCCAGCAGCACATTCCGGGACAGAAACACTGAAGCTTTCTTT.

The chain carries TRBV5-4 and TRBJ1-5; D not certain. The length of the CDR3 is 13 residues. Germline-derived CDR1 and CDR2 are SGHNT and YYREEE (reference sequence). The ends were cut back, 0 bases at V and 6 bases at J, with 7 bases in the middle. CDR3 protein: CASSLGLGQPQHF. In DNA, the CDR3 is TGTGCCAGCAGCTTGGGATTGGGTCAGCCCCAGCATTTT.

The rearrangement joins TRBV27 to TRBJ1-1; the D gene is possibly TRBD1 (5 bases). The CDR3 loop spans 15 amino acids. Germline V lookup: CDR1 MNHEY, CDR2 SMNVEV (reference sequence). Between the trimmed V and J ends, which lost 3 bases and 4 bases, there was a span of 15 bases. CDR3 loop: CASSFSGRAVTEAFF. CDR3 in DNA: TGTGCCAGCAGTTTTTCGGGCAGGGCGGTCACTGAAGCTTTCTTT.